The present TCR beta chain was sequenced within a study of cytomegalovirus exposure and HLA in healthy donors. The study's findings and limits: In a later analysis, V- and J-gene trimming of beta chains associated with a DCLRE1C missense variant, replicated independently. For most subjects, TCR beta sequences were reported to predict HLA-A and HLA-B alleles with accuracy.

In the case of this clone: The antigen is not known.

The PCR contained 60 Vbeta and 13 Jbeta primers. Profiling relied on immunoSEQ multiplex PCR, and the TCRdb table lists in-frame clones only, not all of them. The data show over 45,000 clones, 65% to 90% seen once. CDR1 is MNHEY and CDR2 is SVGAGI in the germline V gene. V was shortened by 6 bases and J by 5 bases, with 14 bases between the two germline ends. The CDR3 loop spans 14 amino acids. The specimen was PBMCs. This TCR came from a man between 25 and 39 years old in good health and CMV-seronegative. The chain links TRBV6-5 to TRBJ2-1, with D perhaps TRBD1 (5 bases). In DNA form, the CDR3 reads TGTGCCAGCAGCCGAGTAGAGACAGACAATGAGCAGTTCTTC. This sequence encodes CASSRVETDNEQFF.